Listed below are T cell receptor beta chains from one sample, sequenced in a study of T and B cells in COVID-19 patients. TCRdb analysed the multiplex PCR reads with MiXCR anew, one entry per CDR3 protein. The table has roughly 13,000 distinct CDR3 sequences, about 25% seen once; the top ten hold about 3.9%. What was sequenced was blood. The receptors here all came from a human donor who had recovered from COVID-19. Each CDR3 is given with its conserved first and last residue. D genes are given only for firm matches. Clone sizes are given selectively: once, few, many, or a class where the clone is expanded.

J gene,D gene,V gene,clone size,CDR3 length,CDR3 protein,CDR3 DNA
TRBJ1-1,NA,TRBV19,few,14,CASSSQGFNTEAFF,TGTGCCAGTAGTTCCCAGGGTTTCAACACTGAAGCTTTCTTT
TRBJ1-1,NA,TRBV6-5,NA,15,CASSYSPQGNTEAFF,TGTGCCAGCAGTTACTCCCCCCAGGGGAACACTGAAGCTTTCTTT
TRBJ2-1,NA,TRBV27,medium-sized,15,CASSLTQSSVNEQFF,TGTGCCAGCAGTTTAACCCAATCTAGCGTCAATGAGCAGTTCTTC
TRBJ2-5,TRBD2,TRBV5-1,NA,16,CASSLRLAGEQETQYF,TGCGCCAGCAGCTTAAGACTAGCGGGGGAACAAGAGACCCAGTACTTC
TRBJ2-1,TRBD2,TRBV14,few,17,CASSQDWIAGGGHEQFF,TGTGCCAGCAGCCAAGATTGGATAGCGGGGGGCGGGCATGAGCAGTTCTTC
TRBJ1-1,NA,TRBV27,few,14,CASSLAPGYTEAFF,TGTGCCAGCAGTTTAGCGCCAGGGTACACTGAAGCTTTCTTT
TRBJ2-1,TRBD2,TRBV20-1,NA,20,CSAAPVLAGGNPKGYNEQFF,TGCAGTGCGGCCCCTGTTCTGGCGGGAGGGAACCCAAAGGGGTACAATGAGCAGTTCTTC
TRBJ2-7,NA,TRBV27,medium-sized,15,CASSLSEGRSYEQYF,TGTGCCAGCAGTTTATCCGAAGGGCGTTCCTACGAGCAGTACTTC
TRBJ1-4,NA,TRBV6-1,many,14,CASSGVHWGGKLFF,TGTGCCAGCAGTGGGGTTCATTGGGGTGGAAAACTGTTTTTT
TRBJ1-2,NA,TRBV7-9,NA,15,CASSLGPTANYGYTF,TGTGCCAGCAGCTTAGGCCCGACAGCTAACTATGGCTACACCTTC
TRBJ1-1,NA,TRBV24-1,NA,13,CATSDAGGREAFF,TGTGCCACCAGTGATGCTGGGGGCAGAGAAGCTTTCTTT
TRBJ1-4,TRBD1,TRBV4-2,NA,16,CASSPGQGARGEKLFF,TGTGCCAGCAGCCCGGGACAGGGGGCGCGAGGTGAAAAACTGTTTTTT
TRBJ2-7,TRBD1,TRBV5-4,medium-sized,13,CASSQDRWYEQYF,TGTGCCAGCAGTCAGGACAGGTGGTACGAGCAGTACTTC
TRBJ2-2,TRBD2,TRBV20-1,few,15,CSATAAGEHTGELFF,TGCAGTGCTACAGCAGCGGGGGAACACACCGGGGAGCTGTTTTTT
TRBJ2-5,TRBD1,TRBV28,NA,14,CASSGDRGQETQYF,TGTGCCAGCAGCGGGGACAGGGGGCAAGAGACCCAGTACTTC
TRBJ1-1,TRBD1,TRBV5-1,NA,13,CASRRTGVIEAFF,TGCGCCAGCAGACGGACAGGCGTCATAGAAGCTTTCTTT
TRBJ2-7,NA,TRBV30,medium-sized,14,CAWRRDNQDYEQYF,TGTGCCTGGAGGCGAGACAACCAGGACTACGAGCAGTACTTC
TRBJ1-4,NA,TRBV15,many,15,CATTLEGKFNEKLFF,TGTGCCACGACACTGGAGGGGAAGTTTAATGAAAAACTGTTTTTT
TRBJ2-1,NA,TRBV7-2,NA,14,CASSLGYARNEQFF,TGTGCCAGCAGCTTAGGATACGCCCGCAATGAGCAGTTCTTC
TRBJ2-3,NA,TRBV24-1,few,16,CATSDLLGGGLDTQYF,TGTGCCACCAGTGATTTGCTGGGGGGGGGCTTAGATACGCAGTATTTT
TRBJ2-1,NA,TRBV6-6,many,16,CASSFSGYAINNEQFF,TGTGCCAGCAGTTTTTCGGGGTATGCCATCAACAATGAGCAGTTCTTC
TRBJ1-3,NA,TRBV5-1,NA,16,CASSSHSTSSGNTIYF,TGCGCCAGCAGTTCTCACTCCACCTCCTCTGGAAACACCATATATTTT
TRBJ2-7,TRBD2,TRBV11-1,NA,16,CASSQGTSGGSYEQYF,TGTGCCAGCAGCCAAGGGACTAGCGGGGGCTCCTACGAGCAGTACTTC
TRBJ2-1,NA,TRBV13,medium-sized,13,CASSLGRSSEQFF,TGTGCCAGCAGCTTAGGCCGCTCTAGCGAGCAGTTCTTC
TRBJ1-3,NA,TRBV19,medium-sized,15,CASSMFRGAGNTIYF,TGTGCCAGTAGTATGTTTCGGGGGGCTGGAAACACCATATATTTT
TRBJ1-1,NA,TRBV6-5,few,13,CASTSQGYPEAFF,TGTGCCAGCACCTCACAGGGTTATCCTGAAGCTTTCTTT
TRBJ2-4,NA,TRBV6-6,many,16,CASSFGTLLAKNIQYF,TGTGCCAGCAGTTTCGGGACACTACTAGCCAAAAACATTCAGTACTTC
TRBJ1-1,NA,TRBV5-6,few,15,CASSLEPGRNTEAFF,TGTGCCAGCAGCTTGGAGCCGGGGCGAAACACTGAAGCTTTCTTT
TRBJ2-2,NA,TRBV19,medium-sized,18,CASSPYQGVRFDTGELFF,TGTGCCAGTAGTCCCTATCAAGGGGTGCGATTTGACACCGGGGAGCTGTTTTTT
TRBJ1-1,TRBD1,TRBV30,few,13,CAWDLQGAGVAFF,TGTGCCTGGGATCTTCAGGGGGCGGGAGTAGCTTTCTTT
TRBJ2-6,NA,TRBV15,medium-sized,15,CATSREDSGANVLTF,TGTGCCACCAGCAGAGAAGACTCTGGGGCCAACGTCCTGACTTTC
TRBJ2-3,NA,TRBV6-1,medium-sized,12,CASSGWTDTQYF,TGTGCCAGCAGTGGGTGGACAGATACGCAGTATTTT
TRBJ2-7,NA,TRBV7-2,NA,14,CASSSGTYSYEQYF,TGTGCCAGCAGCTCCGGGACGTACTCCTACGAGCAGTACTTC
TRBJ2-5,NA,TRBV28,NA,13,CASISFVGETQYF,TGTGCCAGCATTTCCTTCGTGGGAGAGACCCAGTACTTC
TRBJ2-7,TRBD2,TRBV11-1,medium-sized,15,CASSHLAGVDYEQYF,TGTGCCAGCAGCCACCTAGCGGGAGTAGACTACGAGCAGTACTTC
TRBJ2-2,TRBD2,TRBV11-3,few,15,CASSQRGDYTGELFF,TGTGCCAGCAGCCAACGGGGGGACTACACCGGGGAGCTGTTTTTT
TRBJ1-3,NA,TRBV7-9,few,15,CASSLPGMAGNTIYF,TGTGCCAGCAGCTTACCAGGGATGGCTGGAAACACCATATATTTT
TRBJ2-6,TRBD2,TRBV10-3,few,16,CAISEGGGTGANVLTF,TGTGCCATCAGTGAGGGGGGGGGAACTGGGGCCAACGTCCTGACTTTC
TRBJ2-5,NA,TRBV13,medium-sized,11,CASSLGQTQYF,TGTGCCAGCAGCTTAGGACAAACCCAGTACTTC
TRBJ2-6,NA,TRBV5-6,medium-sized,18,CASSPRPVGYSGANVLTF,TGTGCCAGCAGCCCGAGGCCGGTAGGGTACTCTGGGGCCAACGTCCTGACTTTC